Following are 10 T cell receptor beta chains from one sample sequenced in a study of Ad26.COV2.S vaccination and SARS-CoV-2 variants. The method was immunoSEQ multiplex PCR; TCRdb's version includes in-frame clones alone and lacks a portion of them. Among 300,000 to 400,000 clones listed, approximately 87% were seen once. Treatment defined: around 19 received Ad26.COV2.S at low or high dose, single or two shots; about five received placebo; per-sample allocation not given. Day 63 following the first vaccine or placebo injection was when the samples were taken. Specimen: peripheral blood, collected in a trial of Ad26.COV2.S vaccine versus placebo. The receptor source for this set is a person between 18 and 60 years old who received the Ad26.COV2.S COVID-19 vaccine or a placebo.

V and J are TRBV4-3 and TRBJ2-1; 8 bases are shared with TRBD2. In germline, CDR1 is LGHNA, CDR2 YSLEER. J lost 4 bases, V lost 0 bases, and 11 bases had no gene match. The CDR3 totals 18 residues. CDR3 DNA sequence: TGCGCCAGCAGCCAAGATCTTCCGGCGGGAGGTCTTTACAATGAGCAGTTCTTC. Amino acids: CASSQDLPAGGLYNEQFF.

This chain joins TRBV6-2 or TRBV6-3 and TRBJ1-2, with D maybe TRBD1 (5 bases). CDR3 size: 16 residues. CDR1 MNHEY and CDR2 SVGEGT come from the germline V gene. V was pared by 3 bases and J by 6 bases, with 20 bases between. Here the CDR3 reads CASSYPVGLGLHGYTF. CDR3 coding DNA: TGTGCCAGCAGTTATCCCGTGGGACTGGGGCTGCATGGCTACACCTTC.

V is TRBV19 and J is TRBJ1-5; D is uncertain. V lost 3 bases and J lost 0, with 9 bases in between. This CDR3 has 15 residues. CDR1 and CDR2 (germline): LNHDA, SQIVND (reference sequence). The CDR3, as DNA: TGTGCCAGTAGTATTGATGGGATTAGCAATCAGCCCCAGCATTTT. Translated, it gives CASSIDGISNQPQHF.

The chain employs TRBV14 and TRBJ1-1; D is unresolved. CDR1 is SGHDN, CDR2 FVKESK, per germline. This CDR3 region has 14 residues. Trimming pared 5 bases from V and 1 base from J, leaving 11 bases between. CDR3 sequence reads: CASSLARGNTEAFF. Here the CDR3 DNA reads TGTGCCAGCAGCTTAGCCAGAGGGAACACTGAAGCTTTCTTT.

CDR3 amino acids: CASSELGAWTHTHSGANVLTF. CDR3 sequence (DNA): TGTGCCAGCAGTGAACTTGGGGCCTGGACCCACACTCATTCTGGGGCCAACGTCCTGACTTTC. The rearrangement joins TRBV2 to TRBJ2-6, with D possibly TRBD1 on 5 matching bases. This CDR3 has 21 amino acids. Germline CDR1 is SNHLY and CDR2 is FYNNEI. Trimming left V 2 bases short and J 1 base short, with 24 bases between.

The V gene is TRBV14, the J gene TRBJ2-1; TRBD1 matches at 9 bases. Trimming cost V 3 bases and J 7 bases; bases outside gene matches: 10. Per the germline V gene, CDR1 is SGHDN and CDR2 is FVKESK. The CDR3 loop spans 16 amino acids. CDR3 protein: CASSQYTGGFVNEQFF. CDR3 nucleotide sequence: TGTGCCAGCAGCCAGTATACAGGGGGCTTCGTTAATGAGCAGTTCTTC. The whole variable domain, remainder taken from reference TRBV14 and TRBJ2-1, is EAGVTQFPSHSVIEKGQTVTLRCDPISGHDNLYWYRRVMGKEIKFLLHFVKESKQDESGMPNNRFLAERTGGTYSTLKVQPAELEDSGVYFCASSQYTGGFVNEQFFGPGTRLTVL.

The chain employs TRBV13 and TRBJ1-1; 10 bases agree with TRBD1. The germline V gene has CDR1 PRHDT and CDR2 FYEKMQ (reference sequence). This CDR3 region has 14 residues. Trimming cost V 6 bases and J 5 bases; bases outside gene matches: 6. CDR3 loop: CASRRGTGVTEAFF. Written as DNA, the CDR3 is TGTGCCAGCAGGCGGGGGACAGGGGTTACTGAAGCTTTCTTT. The variable domain in full, completed from reference TRBV13 and TRBJ1-1, reads AAGVIQSPRHLIKEKRETATLKCYPIPRHDTVYWYQQGPGQDPQFLISFYEKMQSDKGSIPDRFSAQQFSDYHSELNMSSLELGDSALYFCASRRGTGVTEAFFGQGTRLTVV.

The gene calls are TRBV18 and TRBJ1-1; D unresolved. V was pared by 3 bases and J by 1 base, with 3 bases between. Germline V gene sequence: CDR1 KGHSH, CDR2 LQKENI. The CDR3 has 12 amino acids. CDR3 sequence (DNA): TGTGCCAGCTCACCCAAGAACACTGAAGCTTTCTTT. This gives the protein CASSPKNTEAFF.

A note on this clone: One end of the junction is discordant with germline, which a read error may explain. The chain joins TRBV6-5 to TRBJ1-6, with D tentatively TRBD1 (5 bases). The CDR3 loop spans 13 amino acids. Germline values: CDR1 MNHEY, CDR2 SVGAGI. The CDR3 region is CASTQGSNTPLHF. The CDR3 DNA follows: TGTGCCAGCACGCAGGGTAGTAATACACCCCTCCACTTT.

The J gene is TRBJ1-2, the V gene TRBV4-2, with D possibly matching TRBD1 (6 bases). Per the germline V gene, CDR1 is LGHNA and CDR2 is YNFKEQ. The length of the CDR3 is 14 residues. V was cut by 3 bases and J by 5 bases, with 13 bases left in between. CDR3 region: CASSQGGRVYGYTF. The CDR3 DNA is TGTGCCAGCAGCCAGGGGGGCAGGGTATATGGCTACACCTTC.